A selection of T cell receptor beta chains follows, all from one sample in a study of cytomegalovirus exposure and HLA in healthy donors. The data were produced by immunoSEQ multiplex PCR, yet TCRdb's version contains in-frame clones alone and is incomplete. The table includes around 97,000 clones, over 70% detected once. Source material: PBMCs. The source is a man over 45 in good health and CMV-seropositive. Each CDR3 is given with its conserved first and last residue. Each record gives: clone size, J gene, D gene, V gene, CDR3 protein, CDR3 DNA. The D gene is left open where the match is weak. Clone size is given for some rows only: seen once, a few or many times, or a class if the clone is expanded.

clone size: once
J gene: TRBJ2-1
D gene: -
V gene: TRBV18
CDR3 protein: CASSPVDRPRNYNEQFF
CDR3 DNA: TGTGCCAGCTCACCCGTCGACAGGCCCCGTAACTACAATGAGCAGTTCTTC

clone size: -
J gene: TRBJ2-5
D gene: -
V gene: TRBV6-5
CDR3 protein: CASSTRHSGGGAQYF
CDR3 DNA: TGTGCCAGCAGCACCCGTCATAGCGGTGGCGGAGCCCAGTACTTC

clone size: few
J gene: TRBJ2-7
D gene: TRBD1
V gene: TRBV7-6
CDR3 protein: CASSLGGQGSYEQYF
CDR3 DNA: TGTGCCAGCAGCTTAGGGGGACAGGGGTCCTACGAGCAGTACTTC

clone size: few
J gene: TRBJ1-4
D gene: TRBD1
V gene: TRBV2
CDR3 protein: CASRVRQGGGEKLFF
CDR3 DNA: TGTGCCAGCAGAGTACGACAGGGAGGCGGTGAAAAACTGTTTTTT

clone size: -
J gene: TRBJ2-7
D gene: TRBD2
V gene: TRBV2
CDR3 protein: CASSGFLAGVYEQYF
CDR3 DNA: TGTGCCAGCAGTGGGTTTTTAGCGGGAGTCTACGAGCAGTACTTC

clone size: once
J gene: TRBJ2-2
D gene: -
V gene: TRBV7-8
CDR3 protein: CASSSRLENTGELFF
CDR3 DNA: TGTGCCAGCAGTAGTCGACTAGAGAACACCGGGGAGCTGTTTTTT

clone size: -
J gene: TRBJ2-5
D gene: -
V gene: TRBV6-6
CDR3 protein: CASSHLDSQETQYF
CDR3 DNA: TGTGCCAGCAGTCACCTGGACAGCCAAGAGACCCAGTACTTC

clone size: -
J gene: TRBJ2-1
D gene: -
V gene: TRBV7-8
CDR3 protein: CATSQGMINEQFF
CDR3 DNA: TGTGCCACTTCCCAGGGAATGATTAATGAGCAGTTCTTC

clone size: -
J gene: TRBJ2-2
D gene: -
V gene: TRBV7-9
CDR3 protein: CASSSENLVGGELFF
CDR3 DNA: TGTGCCAGCAGCTCGGAGAATCTGGTGGGCGGGGAGCTGTTTTTT

clone size: -
J gene: TRBJ2-3
D gene: -
V gene: TRBV18
CDR3 protein: CASSPLASTDTQYF
CDR3 DNA: TGTGCCAGCTCACCACTAGCTAGCACAGATACGCAGTATTTT